This T cell receptor beta chain derives from a study of memory CD4+ T cells and cytomegalovirus serostatus. As for the study in general: Of the healthy Belgian adults, 9 were CMV seropositive and 24 seronegative.

This clone was seen a single time. Its antigen is unidentified. Assay: immunoSEQ multiplex PCR; the TCRdb copy retains only in-frame clones and omits some. The sample shows 50,000 to 65,000 clones, approximately 77% of them seen only once. CDR3 length: 14 residues. V lost 2 bases to trimming and J lost 3 bases, with 11 bases between them. Germline assignment: CDR1 ENHRY and CDR2 SYGVKD. Single viable CD3+CD4+CD8-CD45RO+ cells were sorted as the memory CD4+ T cells. CD4+ T cells were isolated by positive magnetic selection. Regarding the study as a whole: Suggested: most of the CMV-linked TCR signature lies in CD4+ memory cells. CMV serostatus prediction reached median AUC approximately 0.95, or 0.91 with US-trained model.

The chain employs TRBV10-3 and TRBJ2-7; D might be TRBD1 (5 bases). The sequence was obtained from an adult in good health and CMV-seronegative. Source material: memory CD4+ T cells from blood. DNA of the CDR3: TGTGCCATCAGTGAGCAGGGCCTCTTCTACGAGCAGTACTTC. This encodes CAISEQGLFYEQYF.